These 17 T cell receptor beta chains share one sample of origin, sequenced in a study of CD8+ T cells in alopecia areata. Documented treatment: oral pan-JAK inhibitor, 5-10 mg twice daily. Sequencing relied on a cDNA template that was reverse transcribed from extracted RNA. The protocol was immunoSEQ multiplex PCR, while the TCRdb copy is restricted to in-frame clones and leaves out a portion. Of approximately 210,000 clones in the sample, around three fifths are singletons; the top ten hold about 1.3%. The sequences come from CD4+ T cells sorted from blood, collected at week 49, from a patient treated with tofacitinib. Receptors originate from a human donor with alopecia areata.

V usage is TRBV4-2 and J usage is TRBJ1-1; no firm D call. Between the trimmed V and J ends, which lost 5 bases and 2 bases, there was a span of 15 bases. Germline values: CDR1 LGHNA, CDR2 YNFKEQ. This CDR3 contains 15 residues. CDR3 nucleotide sequence: TGTGCCAGCAGCGTCCAGCTAGAGGACAACACTGAAGCTTTCTTT. Translated: CASSVQLEDNTEAFF.

There are a few counts of this clone. The gene calls are TRBV18 and TRBJ1-1, with D possibly TRBD1 on 5 matching bases. The CDR3 has 13 residues. CDR1 is KGHSH, CDR2 LQKENI, per germline. V shed 5 bases and J shed 1 base, with 8 bases lying between them. CDR3: CASSGQGNTEAFF. The CDR3 DNA reads TGTGCCAGCTCAGGTCAGGGGAACACTGAAGCTTTCTTT.

This clone occurred once. The junction does not match germline at one end; this may be a read error. This chain links TRBV14 with TRBJ1-1; D call uncertain. The germline CDR1 and CDR2 sequences are SGHDN and FVKESK. The CDR3 runs to 13 residues. CDR3 nucleotides: TGTGCCAGCACCCAAGGCTCGAGGACTGAAGCTTTCTTT. It specifies CASTQGSRTEAFF.

DNA for the CDR3: TGCGCCAGCAGCCTACCGGAATCCTACGAGCAGTACTTC. Residues: CASSLPESYEQYF. This sequence joins TRBV5-1 and TRBJ2-7; D remains ambiguous. This CDR3 contains 13 residues. Germline values: CDR1 SGHRS, CDR2 YFSETQ. Trimming removed 4 bases from V and 1 base from J, with 9 bases in between.

V gene TRBV30 combines with J gene TRBJ1-6; TRBD1 agrees at 9 bases. This CDR3 spans 15 amino acids. In germline, CDR1 is GTSNPN, CDR2 SVGIG (reference sequence). V lost 4 bases to trimming and J lost 7 bases; unmatched junction nucleotides: 8. CDR3 bases: TGTGCCTGGACTACCGGGACAGGGCCAAATTCACCCCTCCACTTT. It translates to CAWTTGTGPNSPLHF.

This clone has a single count. The chain couples TRBV29-1 to TRBJ1-2; possible D gene TRBD1, 5 bases. V was clipped by 3 bases and J by 3 bases, with 8 bases between them. Germline V lookup: CDR1 SQVTM, CDR2 ANQGSEA. This CDR3 is built from 12 residues. CDR3 sequence reads: CSVDEGHYGYTF. DNA of the CDR3: TGCAGCGTTGATGAGGGGCACTATGGCTACACCTTC.

The genes are TRBV2 and TRBJ2-7; D is ambiguous. The CDR3 covers 14 residues. V lost 6 bases, J lost 2 bases, and 14 bases lay in between. In germline, CDR1 is SNHLY, CDR2 FYNNEI. CDR3 DNA: TGTGCCAGCAGACCCCGGGCCCCGACCTACGAGCAGTACTTC. This codes for CASRPRAPTYEQYF.

The chain employs TRBV28 and TRBJ2-4, with D perhaps TRBD1 (6 bases). Trimming removed 5 bases at V and 1 base at J, with 15 bases between. In germline, CDR1 is MDHEN, CDR2 SYDVKM. The CDR3 sequence is 16 residues long. The CDR3 DNA reads as TGTGCCAGCAGTCCGAACAGGGTGGAGGCCAAAAACATTCAGTACTTC. The encoded protein is CASSPNRVEAKNIQYF. The variable domain in full, completed from reference TRBV28 and TRBJ2-4, reads DVKVTQSSRYLVKRTGEKVFLECVQDMDHENMFWYRQDPGLGLRLIYFSYDVKMKEKGDIPEGYSVSREKKERFSLILESASTNQTSMYLCASSPNRVEAKNIQYFGAGTRLSVL.

This clone came up a few times. The chain has TRBV19 and TRBJ1-1, with D perhaps matching TRBD1 (5 bases). Trimming took off 3 bases at V and 6 bases at J, with 11 bases between the two ends. Germline V gene lookup returns CDR1 LNHDA and CDR2 SQIVND (reference sequence). The CDR3 runs to 13 residues. This CDR3 is CASSIQGIAEAFF. Here the CDR3 DNA reads TGTGCCAGTAGTATCCAGGGTATCGCTGAAGCTTTCTTT.

This clone showed up just a few times. This chain uses TRBV14 with TRBJ1-3; D call uncertain. V lost 5 bases and J lost 0, with 14 bases in between. This CDR3 is 16 amino acids long. Germline CDR1 and CDR2: SGHDN and FVKESK. CDR3 sequence (DNA): TGTGCCAGCAGCGTACTCCGGGTCGGCTCTGGAAACACCATATATTTT. Protein product: CASSVLRVGSGNTIYF.

This chain uses TRBV4-3 with TRBJ2-1; D might be TRBD1 (5 bases). The germline V gene has CDR1 LGHNA and CDR2 YSLEER. V lost 0 bases to trimming and J lost 8 bases, with 14 bases between them. This CDR3 comprises 15 residues. CDR3 sequence reads: CASSQDLRTLDEQFF. CDR3 in DNA: TGCGCCAGCAGCCAAGATCTCAGGACACTGGATGAGCAGTTCTTC.

This clone came up many times. Other DNA sequences in the sample encode the same CDR3. The chain uses TRBV30 and TRBJ1-5; D gene ambiguous. The CDR3 spans 13 residues. Trimming left V 3 bases short and J 8 bases short, with 14 bases between. Germline CDR1 reads GTSNPN; CDR2 reads SVGIG (reference sequence). The chain's CDR3 is CAWSPGDVEPQHF. Written as DNA, the CDR3 is TGTGCCTGGAGCCCAGGCGACGTGGAGCCCCAGCATTTT.

This clone was detected a few times. The chain recombines TRBV6-5 with TRBJ1-4; D might be TRBD1 (6 bases). V gave up 4 bases and J gave up 11 bases, with 8 bases separating them. The CDR3 spans 11 residues. Looked up from germline, CDR1 is MNHEY and CDR2 is SVGAGI. This chain's CDR3 is CASSFQGKLFF. In DNA, the CDR3 is TGTGCCAGCAGTTTCCAGGGGAAACTGTTTTTT.

This clone was picked up one time. The V and J genes are TRBV27 and TRBJ1-1; D gene unclear. Trimming took 6 bases from V and 6 from J, leaving 14 bases between them. CDR1 MNHEY and CDR2 SMNVEV come from the germline V gene (reference sequence). The CDR3 sequence is 13 residues long. CDR3 bases: TGTGCCAGCAGGAGACCGGGGAGAGCTGAAGCTTTCTTT. Encoded protein: CASRRPGRAEAFF.

This clone was counted a few times. V gene TRBV30 combines with J gene TRBJ1-1; the D gene is possibly TRBD1 (6 bases). Germline lookup yields CDR1 GTSNPN and CDR2 SVGIG (reference sequence). This CDR3 has 13 residues. Trimming removed 4 bases from V and 4 bases from J, with 13 bases in between. The CDR3 sequence: CAWTRGGGTEAFF. Written as DNA, the CDR3 is TGTGCCTGGACCAGAGGGGGGGGCACTGAAGCTTTCTTT.

The J gene is TRBJ2-7, the V gene TRBV30, with D perhaps being TRBD1 or TRBD2 (6 bases each). V was trimmed by 2 bases and J by 4 bases, leaving 9 bases between them. CDR1 GTSNPN and CDR2 SVGIG come from the germline V gene (reference sequence). CDR3 length: 12 amino acids. The CDR3, as DNA: TGTGCCTGGAGTTCGGGGGCGTACGAGCAGTACTTC. It encodes CAWSSGAYEQYF. The full variable domain, rest sourced from reference TRBV30 and TRBJ2-7, is SQTIHQWPATLVQPVGSPLSLECTVEGTSNPNLYWYRQAAGRGLQLLFYSVGIGQISSEVPQNLSASRPQDRQFILSSKKLLLSDSGFYLCAWSSGAYEQYFGPGTRLTVT.

The V and J genes are TRBV10-2 and TRBJ1-1; D is unclear. The V gene lost 2 bases and the J gene lost 1 base, with 5 bases spanning the gap. Germline V lookup: CDR1 WSHSY, CDR2 SAAADI. This CDR3 region has 13 residues. The CDR3 DNA is TGCGCCAGCAGTGAGCACCCGAACACTGAAGCTTTCTTT. This gives the protein CASSEHPNTEAFF.